Below are 18 T cell receptor beta chains sequenced from a single sample in a study of T cell changes during pregnancy in multiple sclerosis. Only in-frame clones appear in the TCRdb table, and some are missing; sequencing was by immunoSEQ multiplex PCR. The sample includes about 51,000 clones, more than 85% of them seen just once. The sequencing here drew on CD8+ T cells from peripheral blood mononuclear cells, taken in the second trimester of pregnancy. The receptors were sampled from a female donor with multiple sclerosis, enrolled in a pregnancy study.

The chain is built from TRBV4-3 and TRBJ2-1, with 10 positions matching TRBD2. Germline CDR1 reads LGHNA; CDR2 reads YSLEER. V lost 3 bases to trimming and J lost 4 bases; unmatched junction nucleotides: 3. The CDR3 runs to 15 residues. This CDR3 reads CASSQSAGGYNEQFF. The CDR3 region has the DNA TGCGCCAGCAGCCAGTCAGCGGGGGGGTACAATGAGCAGTTCTTC.

Concerning this clone itself: This likely comes from a read error, as the CDR3 has no conserved phenylalanine or tryptophan at its end. No DNA is shown, since the ends of the CDR3 on it are uncertain; the CDR3 is the one TCRdb lists. The chain recombines TRBV5-1 with TRBJ1-1; the table's D gene call, TRBD1, was not cross checked with the DNA. The CDR3 length is 15 residues, termini included. Looked up from germline, CDR1 is SGHRS and CDR2 is YFSETQ. The CDR3 spells CASSLGPGTGGAGRR.

On this clone: The sample carries other DNA sequences with the same CDR3. The DNA for the CDR3 is TGTGCCAGCAGTTACTCGGGAGGCAGCAATCAGCCCCAGCATTTT. It specifies CASSYSGGSNQPQHF. The chain couples TRBV6-5 to TRBJ1-5; D gene uncertain. CDR3 size: 15 residues. Germline CDR1 reads MNHEY; CDR2 reads SVGAGI. Deletions cut 0 bases from V and 1 base from J, with 7 bases between.

This chain links TRBV29-1 with TRBJ1-1; D ambiguous. Trimming removed 6 bases from V and 4 bases from J, with 9 bases in between. Germline-derived CDR1 and CDR2 are SQVTM and ANQGSEA. The CDR3 is 11 amino acids. The CDR3 nucleotides read TGCAGCGTCGGAGGCCCCACTGAAGCTTTCTTT. It translates to CSVGGPTEAFF.

In its sample, this clone was seen a few times. J is TRBJ2-1 and V is TRBV6-1, with a tentative D call TRBD1 (5 bases). Germline V gene data show CDR1 as MNHNS and CDR2 as SASEGT. V dropped 1 base and J dropped 5 bases, with 6 bases sitting between them. The CDR3 spans 13 residues. The CDR3 here is CASSEGTNNEQFF. CDR3 in DNA: TGTGCCAGCAGTGAAGGGACAAACAATGAGCAGTTCTTC.

This clone was observed a single time. J is TRBJ2-4 and V is TRBV11-1, with a possible D match to TRBD2 (5 bases). Trimming took off 1 base at V and 1 base at J, with 8 bases between the two ends. CDR1 is SGHAT and CDR2 is FQDESV in the germline V gene (reference sequence). The CDR3 covers 15 residues. As DNA, the CDR3 is TGTGCCAGCAGCTTAGGAGGGAACGCCAAAAACATTCAGTACTTC. Translation gives CASSLGGNAKNIQYF. Together with reference TRBV11-1 and TRBJ2-4, the CDR3 gives the full variable domain: EAEVAQSPRYKITEKSQAVAFWCDPISGHATLYWYRQILGQGPELLVQFQDESVVDDSQLPKDRFSAERLKGVDSTLKIQPAELGDSAMYLCASSLGGNAKNIQYFGAGTRLSVL.

This clone was seen a single time. The chain is built from TRBV4-3 and TRBJ1-1; D uncertain. Between the trimmed V and J ends, which lost 0 bases and 3 bases, there was a span of 8 bases. The CDR3 is 14 amino acids. Germline V lookup: CDR1 LGHNA, CDR2 YSLEER. The CDR3 DNA sequence: TGCGCCAGCAGCCAAGATGGCGGGGACACTGAAGCTTTCTTT. This sequence encodes CASSQDGGDTEAFF.

V is TRBV25-1 and J is TRBJ2-7; D unresolved. CDR3 length: 11 residues. V was clipped by 5 bases and J by 2 bases, with 4 bases between them. Germline CDR1 is MGHDK and CDR2 is SYGVNS. CDR3 bases: TGTGCCAGCAGTCCCGCCTACGAGCAGTACTTC. This sequence encodes CASSPAYEQYF.

V gene TRBV19 combines with J gene TRBJ1-5, with TRBD1 matching over 8 bases. This CDR3 has 14 amino acids. The V gene end was trimmed by 3 bases and the J gene end by 6 bases; junction bases not matched to a gene: 4. The germline gives CDR1 LNHDA, CDR2 SQIVND (reference sequence). Here the CDR3 DNA reads TGTGCCAGTAGTATGGGACAGGTCGGTCAGCCCCAGCATTTT. Amino acids: CASSMGQVGQPQHF.

V usage is TRBV5-5 and J usage is TRBJ2-7; 9 nucleotides line up with TRBD1. After removal of 3 bases from V and 4 bases from J, the junction contained 8 bases not matched to a gene. CDR1 SGHKS and CDR2 YYEKEE come from the germline V gene (reference sequence). CDR3 length: 15 residues. CDR3 sequence reads: CASSYGTGSSYEQYF. In DNA, the CDR3 is TGTGCCAGCAGCTATGGGACAGGGAGCTCTTACGAGCAGTACTTC.

The chain couples TRBV15 to TRBJ2-2, with 9 bases that match TRBD1. This CDR3 has 16 amino acids. Germline CDR1 LNHNV, CDR2 YYDKDF (reference sequence). J was trimmed by 1 base and V by 4 bases; bases with no gene match: 4. The CDR3 DNA is TGTGCCACCAGCACCGGACAGGGGAGGAACACCGGGGAGCTGTTTTTT. Translation gives CATSTGQGRNTGELFF.

The gene calls are TRBV7-6 and TRBJ1-2, with 8 bases identical to TRBD1. Germline CDR1 SGHVS, CDR2 FNYEAQ. J gave up 1 base and V 4 bases, and 5 bases lay outside the gene matches. The CDR3 has 15 residues. CDR3 bases: TGTGCCAGCAGCTCTGGACAGGGAGATAACTATGGCTACACCTTC. This translates into CASSSGQGDNYGYTF.

The chain is built from TRBV6-5 and TRBJ2-7; D may be TRBD1 (6 bases). V was pared by 7 bases and J by 0 bases, with 16 bases between. Looked up from germline, CDR1 is MNHEY and CDR2 is SVGAGI. The CDR3 loop spans 15 amino acids. In DNA, the CDR3 is TGTGCCAGCACCGCCTGGACAGAGAGCTCCTACGAGCAGTACTTC. Protein product: CASTAWTESSYEQYF.

The chain recombines TRBV30 with TRBJ2-7; 9 bases fit TRBD1. Germline-derived CDR1 and CDR2 are GTSNPN and SVGIG (reference sequence). Trimming cost V 0 bases and J 3 bases; bases outside gene matches: 15. The CDR3 length is 18 residues. CDR3 nucleotides: TGTGCCTGGAGTGTTCCGGGACAGGGCGGCTGCTCCTACTACGAGCAGTACTTC. This translates into CAWSVPGQGGCSYYEQYF.

The rearrangement links TRBV25-1 to TRBJ2-2, with D perhaps TRBD2 (5 bases). CDR3 length equals 16 residues. CDR1 MGHDK and CDR2 SYGVNS come from the germline V gene. The germline V and J ends were trimmed by 2 bases and 0 bases, with 10 bases remaining between them. CDR3 loop: CASSEIGVANTGELFF. CDR3 nucleotides: TGTGCCAGCAGTGAAATCGGGGTCGCGAACACCGGGGAGCTGTTTTTT.

With regard to this clone: The junction shows a germline mismatch at one end, possibly a read error. This CDR3 is CSVEAQGHSF. The CDR3 DNA is TGCAGCGTTGAAGCCCAAGGACATTCCTTT. The chain employs TRBV29-1 and TRBJ1-1, with D possibly matching TRBD1 (5 bases). Germline CDR1 reads SQVTM; CDR2 reads ANQGSEA. The CDR3 covers 10 residues.

This chain uses TRBV5-5 with TRBJ2-1; D perhaps matches TRBD2 (6 bases). The V and J ends lost 1 base and 8 bases respectively, with 13 bases between them. The CDR3 totals 14 residues. CDR1 SGHKS and CDR2 YYEKEE come from the germline V gene (reference sequence). The CDR3, as DNA: TGTGCCAGCAGCTTGACTAGCCCAGCGGATGAGCAGTTCTTC. Translation gives CASSLTSPADEQFF.

The V gene is TRBV2, the J gene TRBJ2-5, with TRBD2 identical over 12 bases. V lost 6 bases to trimming and J lost 5 bases; unmatched junction nucleotides: 13. Germline V gene sequence: CDR1 SNHLY, CDR2 FYNNEI. The CDR3 totals 17 residues. Here the CDR3 reads CASRSLPSGGAGETQYF. In DNA form, the CDR3 reads TGTGCCAGCAGGAGCCTCCCTAGCGGGGGGGCAGGGGAGACCCAGTACTTC.